The T cell receptor (beta chain) described here comes from a study of cytomegalovirus exposure and HLA in healthy donors. Findings and limits, study-wide: Later analysis identified 16,951 TCR beta sequences associated with HLA alleles, using a false discovery rate threshold of 0.05. The classifier, whose performance was assessed in both the original and validation cohorts, reportedly diagnosed cytomegalovirus status with high specificity and sensitivity. There were 150 to 200 TCR beta chains listed as cytomegalovirus-associated. The study had only CMV serostatus as immune exposure information.

With 60 Vbeta and 13 Jbeta primers, the PCR was carried out. Profiled with immunoSEQ multiplex PCR; TCRdb holds only in-frame clones, not every one. The sample includes about 180,000 clones, about 69% of them seen just once. V shed 3 bases, J shed 0 bases, and the junction held 2 bases outside the gene matches. In germline, CDR1 is ENHRY, CDR2 SYGVKD. The CDR3 is 15 amino acids. As concerns this clone: Its specificity is unknown.

Sequencing was performed on PBMCs. The V call is TRBV10-3, the J call TRBJ2-1; 7 nucleotides line up with TRBD1. This sequence originates from a male donor in good health and CMV-seronegative. CDR3 nucleotides: TGTGCCATCAGTGACCCAGGGGGCTCCTACAATGAGCAGTTCTTC. Its translation: CAISDPGGSYNEQFF.